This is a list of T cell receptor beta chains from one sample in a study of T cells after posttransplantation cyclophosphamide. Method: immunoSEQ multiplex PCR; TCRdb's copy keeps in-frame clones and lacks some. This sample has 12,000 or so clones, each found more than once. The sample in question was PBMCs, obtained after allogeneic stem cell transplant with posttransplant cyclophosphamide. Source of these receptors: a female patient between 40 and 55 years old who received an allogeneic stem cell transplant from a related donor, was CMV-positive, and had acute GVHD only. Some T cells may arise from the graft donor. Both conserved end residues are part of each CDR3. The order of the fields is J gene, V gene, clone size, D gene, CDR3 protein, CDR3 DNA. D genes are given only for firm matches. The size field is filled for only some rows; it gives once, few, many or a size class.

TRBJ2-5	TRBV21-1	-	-	CASSKRYRDTDQETQYF	TGTGCCAGCAGCAAGAGGTACCGGGACACCGACCAAGAGACCCAGTACTTC
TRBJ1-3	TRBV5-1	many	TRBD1	CASSIGTGTVSRSGNTIYF	TGCGCCAGCAGCATTGGAACCGGGACAGTTAGTCGCTCTGGAAACACCATATATTTT
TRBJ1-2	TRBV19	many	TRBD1	CASSIKGARNGYTF	TGTGCCAGTAGTATAAAGGGGGCGCGGAATGGCTACACCTTC
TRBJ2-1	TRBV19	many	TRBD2	CASSISSGGYNEQFF	TGTGCCAGTAGTATCTCGAGCGGGGGATACAATGAGCAGTTCTTC
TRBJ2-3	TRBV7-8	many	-	CASSLLNVGTDTQYF	TGTGCCAGCAGCTTACTAAATGTCGGCACAGATACGCAGTATTTT
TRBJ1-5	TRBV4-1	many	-	CASSQEQGNQPQHF	TGCGCCAGCAGCCAAGAGCAGGGCAATCAGCCCCAGCATTTT
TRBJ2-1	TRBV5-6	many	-	CASSLVVTLGYNEQFF	TGTGCCAGCAGCTTGGTGGTGACACTAGGGTACAATGAGCAGTTCTTC
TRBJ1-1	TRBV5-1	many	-	CASSAGWSNTEAFF	TGCGCCAGCAGCGCGGGGTGGTCGAACACTGAAGCTTTCTTT
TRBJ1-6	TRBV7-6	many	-	CASSLGLTPNSPLHF	TGTGCCAGCAGCTTAGGCCTCACTCCTAATTCACCCCTCCACTTT
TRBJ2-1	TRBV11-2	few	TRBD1	CASSLASPGGKYEQFF	TGTGCCAGCAGCTTAGCCAGTCCAGGGGGCAAGTATGAGCAGTTCTTC
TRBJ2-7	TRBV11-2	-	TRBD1	CASSLQQGGTEQYF	TGTGCCAGCAGCTTGCAACAAGGGGGCACCGAGCAGTACTTC
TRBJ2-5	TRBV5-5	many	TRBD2	CASSLFGGEQETQYF	TGTGCCAGCAGCTTGTTTGGGGGGGAACAAGAGACCCAGTACTTC
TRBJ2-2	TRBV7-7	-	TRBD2	CASSPGLAVNTGELFF	TGTGCCAGCAGCCCGGGACTAGCGGTTAACACCGGGGAGCTGTTTTTT
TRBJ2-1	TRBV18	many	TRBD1	CASSATGMGYNEQFF	TGTGCCAGCTCAGCGACAGGGATGGGCTACAATGAGCAGTTCTTC
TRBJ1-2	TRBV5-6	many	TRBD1	CASSLRDRGWGYTF	TGTGCCAGCAGCCTTAGGGACAGGGGTTGGGGCTACACCTTC
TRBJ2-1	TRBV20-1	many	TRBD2	CSGLATNEQFF	TGCAGTGGACTAGCGACCAATGAGCAGTTCTTC
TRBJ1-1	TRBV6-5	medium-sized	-	CASEGHPNTEAFF	TGTGCCAGCGAGGGACACCCGAACACTGAAGCTTTCTTT
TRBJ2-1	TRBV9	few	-	CASSEAGTYNEQFF	TGTGCCAGCAGCGAGGCAGGGACCTACAATGAGCAGTTCTTC
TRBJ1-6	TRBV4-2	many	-	CASSQGAGTISPLHF	TGTGCCAGCAGCCAAGGAGCGGGAACGATTTCACCCCTCCACTTT
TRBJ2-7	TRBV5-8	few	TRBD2	CASSLGYGGSYEQYF	TGTGCCAGCAGCTTGGGGTACGGGGGGTCCTACGAGCAGTACTTC
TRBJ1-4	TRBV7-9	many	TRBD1	CASSPGQGVLFF	TGTGCCAGCAGCCCCGGACAGGGAGTTCTGTTTTTT
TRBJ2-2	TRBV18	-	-	CASSPAGAGTGELFF	TGTGCCAGCTCACCGGCAGGGGCGGGCACCGGGGAGCTGTTTTTT
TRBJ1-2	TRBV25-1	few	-	CASSGTLDGYTF	TGTGCCAGCAGTGGGACTTTGGATGGCTACACCTTC
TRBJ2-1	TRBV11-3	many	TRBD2	CASSYGTSGRIIANEQFF	TGTGCCAGCAGCTACGGGACTAGCGGGAGGATTATTGCCAATGAGCAGTTCTTC
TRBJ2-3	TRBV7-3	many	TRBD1	CASSSTGPTDTQYF	TGTGCCAGCAGCTCGACAGGGCCCACAGATACGCAGTATTTT
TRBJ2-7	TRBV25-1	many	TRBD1	CASRSGQAAYEQYF	TGTGCCAGCAGGTCGGGACAGGCAGCCTACGAGCAGTACTTC
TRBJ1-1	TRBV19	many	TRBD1	CASSIGPATGGIEAFF	TGTGCCAGTAGTATAGGTCCCGCTACAGGGGGGATTGAAGCTTTCTTT
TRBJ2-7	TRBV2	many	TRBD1	CASSAGTGAYEQYF	TGTGCCAGCAGTGCCGGGACAGGGGCCTACGAGCAGTACTTC
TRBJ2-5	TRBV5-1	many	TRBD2	CASSPSGGTQETQYF	TGCGCCAGCAGCCCTTCGGGGGGGACCCAAGAGACCCAGTACTTC
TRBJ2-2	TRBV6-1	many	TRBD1	CASSEMGQGVTGELFF	TGTGCCAGCAGTGAAATGGGACAGGGGGTTACCGGGGAGCTGTTTTTT
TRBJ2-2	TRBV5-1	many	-	CASSRLATGNTGELFF	TGCGCCAGCAGCCGTCTCGCGACTGGAAACACCGGGGAGCTGTTTTTT
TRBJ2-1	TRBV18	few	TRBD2	CASSPILAGSYNEQFF	TGTGCCAGCTCACCGATACTAGCGGGCTCCTACAATGAGCAGTTCTTC
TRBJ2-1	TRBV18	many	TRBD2	CASSPHRPGLAYNEQFF	TGTGCCAGCTCACCGCACCGTCCGGGACTAGCCTACAATGAGCAGTTCTTC
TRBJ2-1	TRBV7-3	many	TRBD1	CASSPSLGGGEQFF	TGTGCCAGCAGCCCTTCCCTAGGGGGCGGTGAGCAGTTCTTC
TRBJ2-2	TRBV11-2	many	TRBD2	CASSSPGYQREVGELFF	TGTGCCAGCAGCTCACCCGGGTATCAGCGGGAGGTCGGGGAGCTGTTTTTT
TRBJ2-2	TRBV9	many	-	CASSVVAVSNTGELFF	TGTGCCAGCAGCGTAGTAGCGGTTTCGAACACCGGGGAGCTGTTTTTT
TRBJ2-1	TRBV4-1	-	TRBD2	CASSQTSGLAGGYNEQFF	TGCGCCAGCAGCCAGACCTCGGGACTAGCGGGAGGGTACAATGAGCAGTTCTTC
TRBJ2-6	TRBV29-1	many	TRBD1	CSVTHRDRAGANVLTF	TGCAGCGTTACCCATCGTGACAGGGCTGGGGCCAACGTCCTGACTTTC
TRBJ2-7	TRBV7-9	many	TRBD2	CASSLVPISGGHEQYF	TGTGCCAGCAGCTTAGTCCCGATTAGCGGGGGACACGAGCAGTACTTC
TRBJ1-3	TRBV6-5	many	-	CASSYSYSTGNTIYF	TGTGCCAGCAGTTACTCGTACAGTACTGGAAACACCATATATTTT
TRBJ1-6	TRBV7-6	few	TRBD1	CASSSTGQGNSPLHF	TGTGCCAGCAGCTCAACGGGACAGGGGAATTCACCCCTCCACTTT
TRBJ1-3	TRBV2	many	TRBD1	CASSDGQGAGSGNTIYF	TGTGCCAGCAGTGACGGACAGGGGGCTGGATCCGGAAACACCATATATTTT
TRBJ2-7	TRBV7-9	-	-	CASSPSYEQYF	TGTGCCAGCAGCCCGAGCTACGAGCAGTACTTC
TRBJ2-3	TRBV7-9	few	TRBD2	CASSFQGGRGTDTRYF	TGTGCCAGCAGCTTTCAGGGCGGGAGGGGCACAGATACGCGGTATTTT
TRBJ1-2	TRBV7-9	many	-	CASSPGQPGYGYTF	TGTGCCAGCAGCCCAGGACAGCCAGGCTATGGCTACACCTTC
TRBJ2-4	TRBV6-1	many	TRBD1	CASRPDRGGNIQYF	TGTGCCAGCAGACCCGACAGGGGGGGAAACATTCAGTACTTC
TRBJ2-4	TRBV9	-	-	CASSGDGSAWDIQYF	TGTGCCAGCAGCGGCGATGGGAGTGCTTGGGACATTCAGTACTTC
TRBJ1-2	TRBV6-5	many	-	CASSKSGPDYGYTF	TGTGCCAGCAGCAAATCAGGCCCGGATTATGGCTACACCTTC
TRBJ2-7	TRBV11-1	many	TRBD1	CASSLGDWTGGSYEQYF	TGTGCCAGCAGCTTAGGCGACTGGACAGGTGGCTCCTACGAGCAGTACTTC
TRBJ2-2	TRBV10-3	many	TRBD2	CAISPLAGGTGELFF	TGTGCCATCAGTCCCCTAGCGGGAGGAACCGGGGAGCTGTTTTTT
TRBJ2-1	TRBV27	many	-	CASSHGRENEQFF	TGTGCCAGCAGTCACGGCAGGGAAAATGAGCAGTTCTTC